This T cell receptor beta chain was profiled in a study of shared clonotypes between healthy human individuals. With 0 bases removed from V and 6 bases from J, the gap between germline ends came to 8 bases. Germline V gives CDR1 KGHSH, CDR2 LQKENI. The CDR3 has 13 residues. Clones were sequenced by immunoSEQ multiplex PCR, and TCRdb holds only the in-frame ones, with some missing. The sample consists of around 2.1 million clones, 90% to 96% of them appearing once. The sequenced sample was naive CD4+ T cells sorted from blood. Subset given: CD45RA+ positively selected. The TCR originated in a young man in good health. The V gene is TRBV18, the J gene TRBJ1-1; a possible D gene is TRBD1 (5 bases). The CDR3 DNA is TGTGCCAGCTCACCACCACCAGGGTCTGAAGCTTTCTTT. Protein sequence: CASSPPPGSEAFF.